This TCR beta chain emerged from a study of T cell repertoires in cytomegalovirus infection. Concerning this clonotype: The junction shows a germline mismatch at one end, possibly a read error.

TCRdb re-analysed the reads in MiXCR, keeping a single row per CDR3 protein. Of fewer than 400,000 distinct CDR3 sequences in the sample, 15% to 20% were seen once. The CDR3 is made up of 15 amino acids. In germline, CDR1 is SGHTA, CDR2 FQGNSA. This sequence was found in a human donor in good health (CMV status not recorded). Some clones in this sample may be carry-over from other donors' samples. The sequencing input was PBMCs. The V and J genes are TRBV7-2 and TRBJ2-3; D tentatively fits TRBD1 or TRBD2 (5 bases each). The CDR3 loop reads CASSPRSGTTDTKYF. CDR3 nucleotides: TGTGCCAGCAGCCCCCGTTCAGGGACGACAGATACGAAGTATTTT. Supplemented by reference TRBV7-2 and TRBJ2-3, the full variable domain reads GAGVSQSPSNKVTEKGKDVELRCDPISGHTALYWYRQSLGQGLEFLIYFQGNSAPDKSGLPSDRFSAERTGGSVSTLTIQRTQQEDSAVYLCASSPRSGTTDTKYFGPGTRLTVL.